This T cell receptor beta chain was observed in a study of blood T cells in healthy people across ages. PCR was performed a second time for roughly 7 to 12 cycles using a sample-barcoded 5' primer and a J-beta primer mix. TCRdb processed the 5' RACE reads anew with MiXCR; each CDR3 protein has one entry. The sample shows 1.5 million to 2 million distinct CDR3 sequences, about two fifths of them seen only once. Trimming cost V 4 bases and J 4 bases; bases outside gene matches: 8. This CDR3 has 14 residues. Germline loops: CDR1 SQVTM, CDR2 ANQGSEA. The material sequenced was blood. The rearrangement uses TRBV29-1 and TRBJ1-2; the match to TRBD1 covers 8 bases. The source of this sequence is a human donor in good health. Here the CDR3 reads CSVGQGQGAYGYTF. CDR3 in DNA: TGCAGCGTTGGGCAAGGACAGGGAGCCTATGGCTACACCTTC.